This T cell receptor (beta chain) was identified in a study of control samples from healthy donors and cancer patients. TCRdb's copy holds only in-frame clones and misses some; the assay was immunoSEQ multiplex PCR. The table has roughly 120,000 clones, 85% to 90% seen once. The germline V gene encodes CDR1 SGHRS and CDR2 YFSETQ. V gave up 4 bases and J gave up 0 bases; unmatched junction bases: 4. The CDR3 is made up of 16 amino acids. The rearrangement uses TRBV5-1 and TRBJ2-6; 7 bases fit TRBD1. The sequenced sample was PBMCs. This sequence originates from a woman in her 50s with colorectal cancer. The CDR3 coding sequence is TGCGCCAGCAGCCACGGGACAGACTCTGGGGCCAACGTCCTGACTTTC. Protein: CASSHGTDSGANVLTF.